Sequencing of this T cell receptor beta chain was carried out in a study of PD-1 blockade in classical Hodgkin lymphoma. Study summary: Patients were given intravenous nivolumab, 3 mg/kg, every 2 weeks. Study-wide results and limits: A significant rise in TCR diversity was seen by C4D1 for CD4+ cells but not for CD8+ cells.

Time point denoted: cycle 4 day 1 (C4D1), after more than 5 weeks of nivolumab. Exposure to brentuximab vedotin varied, and each patient had relapsed following autologous stem cell transplantation. Out of thawed PBMCs, magnetic negative selection purified CD4+ T cells. Classification of best responses gave complete response, partial response or progressive disease. Repertoires were generated with immunoSEQ multiplex PCR, while TCRdb's copy carries only in-frame clones and drops some. The sample shows tens of thousands of clones, around 86% of them seen only once. As to this clone: Its antigen is as yet unknown.

V gave up 7 bases and J gave up 0 bases, with 6 bases separating them. The V gene's germline CDR1 is SNHLY and CDR2 FYNNEI. This CDR3 spans 13 amino acids. The TCR sequence derives from a human donor with classical Hodgkin lymphoma. The gene calls are TRBV2 and TRBJ2-2; D not certain. Here the sequenced sample was CD4+ T cells from blood, taken before the fourth cycle of nivolumab. The CDR3 protein is CASTVANTGELFF. CDR3 DNA: TGTGCCAGCACCGTCGCGAACACCGGGGAGCTGTTTTTT.